This TCR beta chain appears in the sequencing data of a study of T-cell reconstitution after alpha-beta-depleted transplantation in children. Study-level points and caveats: One year post-transplant, T-cell counts and diversity were largely derived from T cells produced anew. Reportedly, alpha-beta T cells present about two months post-transplant originated from several hundred expanded clones of graft origin.

The germline gives CDR1 SGDLS, CDR2 YYNGEE. The CDR3 length is 13 residues. Trimming took off 0 bases at V and 1 base at J, with 4 bases between the two ends. The TCRbeta library incorporated unique molecular identifiers. TCRdb recomputed calls from the PCR reads with MiXCR, one row per CDR3 protein. The sample lists over 90,000 distinct CDR3 sequences; 7.5% to 9% were seen once. This clonotype has at least ten counts. Its antigen is as yet unknown. The TCR was taken from a boy under 10 years old with acute lymphoblastic leukemia, due to receive a stem cell transplant. The rearrangement links TRBV9 to TRBJ1-1; D unresolved. The sample here was PBMCs, taken before TCRalphabeta/CD19-depleted stem cell transplant. The CDR3 is CASSVGKNTEAFF. The DNA of the CDR3 is TGTGCCAGCAGCGTAGGCAAGAACACTGAAGCTTTCTTT.